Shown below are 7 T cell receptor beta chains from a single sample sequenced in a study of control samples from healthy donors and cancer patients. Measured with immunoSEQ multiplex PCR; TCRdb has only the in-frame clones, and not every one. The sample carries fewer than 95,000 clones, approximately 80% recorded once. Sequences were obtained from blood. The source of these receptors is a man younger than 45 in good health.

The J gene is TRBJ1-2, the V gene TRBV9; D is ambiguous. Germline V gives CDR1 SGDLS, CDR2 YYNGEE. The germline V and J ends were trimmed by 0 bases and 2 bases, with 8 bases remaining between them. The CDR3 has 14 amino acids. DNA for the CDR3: TGTGCCAGCAGCGTAGGGGGAGGCAACTATGGCTACACCTTC. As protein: CASSVGGGNYGYTF. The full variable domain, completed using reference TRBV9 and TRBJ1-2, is DSGVTQTPKHLITATGQRVTLRCSPRSGDLSVYWYQQSLDQGLQFLIQYYNGEERAKGNILERFSAQQFPDLHSELNLSSLELGDSALYFCASSVGGGNYGYTFGSGTRLTVV.

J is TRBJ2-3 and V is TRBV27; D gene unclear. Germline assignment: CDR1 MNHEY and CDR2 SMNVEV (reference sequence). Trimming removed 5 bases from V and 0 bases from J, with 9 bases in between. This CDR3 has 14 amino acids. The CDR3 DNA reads TGTGCCAGCAGTCGGCAGACTAGCACAGATACGCAGTATTTT. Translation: CASSRQTSTDTQYF.

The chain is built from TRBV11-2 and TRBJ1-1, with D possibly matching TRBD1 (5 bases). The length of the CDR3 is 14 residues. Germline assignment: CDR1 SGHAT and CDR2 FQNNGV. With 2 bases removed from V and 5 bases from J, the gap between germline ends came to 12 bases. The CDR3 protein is CASSLPRRGTEAFF. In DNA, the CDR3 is TGTGCCAGCAGCTTACCTAGGAGGGGAACTGAAGCTTTCTTT.

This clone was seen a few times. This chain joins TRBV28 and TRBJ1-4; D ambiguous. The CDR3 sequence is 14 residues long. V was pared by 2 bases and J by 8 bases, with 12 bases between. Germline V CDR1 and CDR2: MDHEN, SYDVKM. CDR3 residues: CASSLGIGGEKLFF. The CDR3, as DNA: TGTGCCAGCAGTTTAGGGATTGGAGGAGAAAAACTGTTTTTT.

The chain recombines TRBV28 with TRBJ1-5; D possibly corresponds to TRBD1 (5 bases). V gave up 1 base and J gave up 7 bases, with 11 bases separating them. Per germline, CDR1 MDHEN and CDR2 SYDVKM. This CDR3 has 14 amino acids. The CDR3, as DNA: TGTGCCAGCAGTTTATTCGGGGGTAAACAGCCCCAGCATTTT. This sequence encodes CASSLFGGKQPQHF.

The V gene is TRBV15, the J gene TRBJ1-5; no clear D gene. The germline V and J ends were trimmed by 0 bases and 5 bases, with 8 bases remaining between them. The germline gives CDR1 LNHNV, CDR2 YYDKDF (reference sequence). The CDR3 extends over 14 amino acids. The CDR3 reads CATSRDTRYQPQHF. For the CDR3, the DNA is TGTGCCACCAGCAGAGATACTCGATATCAGCCCCAGCATTTT.

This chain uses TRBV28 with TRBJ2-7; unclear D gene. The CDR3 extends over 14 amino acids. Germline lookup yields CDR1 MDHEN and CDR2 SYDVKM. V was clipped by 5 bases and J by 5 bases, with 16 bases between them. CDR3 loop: CASSPPGVQDEQYF. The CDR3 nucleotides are TGTGCCAGCAGTCCCCCTGGGGTTCAGGACGAGCAGTACTTC.